These 10 T cell receptor beta chains were sequenced from one sample in a study of monozygotic twins with inflammatory bowel disease. With the 5' RACE reads reprocessed, TCRdb shows one record per CDR3 protein and no DNA. Listed are 150,000 or so distinct CDR3 sequences; about 1.2% falls within the top ten. The sequencing sample was made of blood. The source of these receptors is a human donor with ulcerative colitis or Crohn's disease, or a healthy co-twin of an affected twin (not recorded which).

The chain employs TRBV10-3 and TRBJ1-5. The CDR3 sequence is 16 residues long. Germline V gene lookup returns CDR1 ENHRY and CDR2 SYGVKD. CDR3 region: CAISESGIGSEQPQHF.

The rearrangement joins TRBV5-1 to TRBJ2-7; TCRdb's D call, TRBD2, is unchecked because there is no DNA. The CDR3 extends over 14 amino acids. Germline CDR1 and CDR2: SGHRS and YFSETQ. The CDR3 reads CASSLRANPYEQYF.

The V call is TRBV4-3, the J call TRBJ2-2; TCRdb picks TRBD1, but there is no DNA to check that call. CDR1 and CDR2 (germline): LGHNA, YSLEER. The CDR3 spans 17 residues. CDR3 sequence: CASSQGATPSNTGELFF.

The chain recombines TRBV6-6 with TRBJ1-2; TCRdb outputs TRBD1, but without DNA this stays unchecked. This CDR3 spans 14 amino acids. The germline V gene encodes CDR1 MNHNY and CDR2 SVGAGI (reference sequence). The CDR3 is CASSILTGSYGYAF.

The chain carries TRBV5-1 and TRBJ2-6; TCRdb designates TRBD1, a call that cannot be tested without DNA. The CDR3 extends over 17 amino acids. The V gene's germline CDR1 is SGHRS and CDR2 YFSETQ. The chain's CDR3 is CASSARQFGSGANVLTF.

V and J are TRBV7-2 and TRBJ1-3. The CDR3 has 15 amino acids. In germline, CDR1 is SGHTA, CDR2 FQGNSA. The CDR3 region is CASSFGPTSGNTIYF.

The chain's CDR3 is CASSLAGLAGGYEQYF. This chain uses TRBV5-1 with TRBJ2-7; lacking DNA, the TRBD2 call made by TCRdb goes unchecked. Germline V lookup: CDR1 SGHRS, CDR2 YFSETQ. CDR3 length equals 16 residues. The variable domain in full, with the rest retrieved from reference TRBV5-1 and TRBJ2-7, is KAGVTQTPRYLIKTRGQQVTLSCSPISGHRSVSWYQQTPGQGLQFLFEYFSETQRNKGNFPGRFSGRQFSNSRSEMNVSTLELGDSALYLCASSLAGLAGGYEQYFGPGTRLTVT.

This chain connects TRBV20-1 to TRBJ2-2; TCRdb returns TRBD1, unconfirmable since there is no DNA. The length of the CDR3 is 15 residues. Germline assignment: CDR1 DFQATT and CDR2 SNEGSKA (reference sequence). CDR3 protein: CSADTGQGANGELFF.

The rearrangement uses TRBV30 and TRBJ2-5; TCRdb outputs TRBD1, but without DNA this stays unchecked. The V gene's germline CDR1 is GTSNPN and CDR2 SVGIG (reference sequence). The CDR3 contains 14 residues. The CDR3 here is CASSGGGPQETQYF.

This chain uses TRBV9 with TRBJ1-2; TCRdb designates TRBD1, a call that cannot be tested without DNA. The CDR3 runs to 16 residues. Germline CDR1 is SGDLS and CDR2 is YYNGEE. The CDR3 here is CASSPKTGKGNYGYTF.